The entry that follows covers one T cell receptor beta chain sequence. The data are from a study of control samples from healthy donors and cancer patients. Trimming pared 0 bases from V and 7 bases from J, leaving 6 bases between. Looked up from germline, CDR1 is SGHNT and CDR2 is YYREEE (reference sequence). This CDR3 spans 12 amino acids. Sequencing used immunoSEQ multiplex PCR; TCRdb keeps in-frame clones, though not all of them. This table has approximately 100,000 clones, around 88% appearing once. This sequence originates from a man younger than 45 in good health. Sequenced input: blood. This rearrangement joins TRBV5-4 to TRBJ2-3; D uncertain. CDR3 sequence reads: CASSLDSNTQYF. CDR3 DNA: TGTGCCAGCAGCTTGGACAGTAATACGCAGTATTTT.